Listed below are T cell receptor beta chains from one sample, sequenced in a study of OX40 agonist ivuxolimab in advanced cancers. Only in-frame clones appear in the TCRdb table, and some are missing; sequencing was by immunoSEQ multiplex PCR. In the table there are fewer than 85,000 clones, approximately 86% of which are singletons. This sample comprised CD4+ or CD8+ T cells sorted from blood, obtained in a trial of the OX40 agonist ivuxolimab. The receptors originated from an adult with an advanced solid tumor such as melanoma, head and neck, liver or kidney cancer. CDR3s include the opening cysteine and the closing phenylalanine or tryptophan. The order of the fields is D gene, J gene, clone size, V gene, CDR3 protein, CDR3 DNA. The D gene is left open where the match is weak. Clone size is given for some rows only: seen once, a few or many times, or a class if the clone is expanded.

D gene: TRBD1; J gene: TRBJ1-4; clone size: -; V gene: TRBV15; CDR3 protein: CATSRDPGGGEKLFF; CDR3 DNA: TGTGCCACCAGCAGAGATCCAGGGGGAGGGGAAAAACTGTTTTTT
D gene: -; J gene: TRBJ2-7; clone size: -; V gene: TRBV5-4; CDR3 protein: CASSLDRSSSYEQYF; CDR3 DNA: TGTGCCAGCAGCTTGGATAGGAGCAGTTCCTACGAGCAGTACTTC
D gene: TRBD2; J gene: TRBJ2-1; clone size: -; V gene: TRBV5-4; CDR3 protein: CASSPELLRAGVSNEQFF; CDR3 DNA: TGTGCCAGCAGCCCTGAACTCCTCCGGGCGGGAGTGTCAAATGAGCAGTTCTTC
D gene: -; J gene: TRBJ2-7; clone size: -; V gene: TRBV6-5; CDR3 protein: CASSSGSRRYEQYF; CDR3 DNA: TGTGCCAGCAGTTCCGGGAGTAGAAGGTACGAGCAGTACTTC
D gene: -; J gene: TRBJ2-2; clone size: -; V gene: TRBV30; CDR3 protein: CAWSVQANTGELFF; CDR3 DNA: TGTGCCTGGAGTGTACAAGCGAACACCGGGGAGCTGTTTTTT
D gene: TRBD1; J gene: TRBJ1-2; clone size: -; V gene: TRBV2; CDR3 protein: CASTDRANYGYTF; CDR3 DNA: TGTGCCAGCACCGACAGGGCTAACTATGGCTACACCTTC
D gene: -; J gene: TRBJ1-1; clone size: -; V gene: TRBV30; CDR3 protein: CAWSVPQVEAFF; CDR3 DNA: TGTGCCTGGAGTGTCCCACAGGTTGAAGCTTTCTTT
D gene: TRBD2; J gene: TRBJ2-1; clone size: -; V gene: TRBV11-3; CDR3 protein: CASSLAGGPLNEQFF; CDR3 DNA: TGTGCCAGCAGCTTAGCGGGAGGGCCTTTAAATGAGCAGTTCTTC
D gene: -; J gene: TRBJ1-5; clone size: -; V gene: TRBV27; CDR3 protein: CASRPPGRSNQPQHF; CDR3 DNA: TGTGCCAGCAGGCCGCCCGGGAGGAGCAATCAGCCCCAGCATTTT
D gene: -; J gene: TRBJ1-5; clone size: -; V gene: TRBV18; CDR3 protein: CASSPSRGNQPQHF; CDR3 DNA: TGTGCCAGCTCCCCCAGTAGAGGCAATCAGCCCCAGCATTTT
D gene: -; J gene: TRBJ1-1; clone size: -; V gene: TRBV7-6; CDR3 protein: CASSLEGTDTEAFF; CDR3 DNA: TGTGCCAGCAGCTTAGAAGGGACCGACACTGAAGCTTTCTTT
D gene: -; J gene: TRBJ2-1; clone size: -; V gene: TRBV27; CDR3 protein: CASRARSYNEQFF; CDR3 DNA: TGTGCCAGCAGGGCAAGAAGCTACAATGAGCAGTTCTTC
D gene: -; J gene: TRBJ1-3; clone size: once; V gene: TRBV6-5; CDR3 protein: CATGVGTPSGNTIYF; CDR3 DNA: TGTGCCACCGGTGTAGGGACACCTTCTGGAAACACCATATATTTT
D gene: -; J gene: TRBJ1-5; clone size: once; V gene: TRBV6-6; CDR3 protein: CASSSPRGGPLHF; CDR3 DNA: TGTGCCAGCAGTTCCCCTCGCGGGGGCCCCTTACATTTT
D gene: -; J gene: TRBJ1-4; clone size: -; V gene: TRBV4-3; CDR3 protein: CASSQGGYTNEKLFF; CDR3 DNA: TGCGCCAGCAGCCAAGGGGGGTACACTAATGAAAAACTGTTTTTT
D gene: TRBD1; J gene: TRBJ1-2; clone size: few; V gene: TRBV10-2; CDR3 protein: CASSEPGQRYGYTF; CDR3 DNA: TGCGCCAGCAGTGAGCCGGGACAGAGATATGGCTACACCTTC
D gene: TRBD1; J gene: TRBJ1-3; clone size: -; V gene: TRBV5-4; CDR3 protein: CASSSGTGRGNTIYF; CDR3 DNA: TGTGCCAGCAGCTCCGGGACAGGGAGAGGAAACACCATATATTTT
D gene: TRBD1; J gene: TRBJ2-2; clone size: -; V gene: TRBV10-3; CDR3 protein: CAIRGTGKVSGELFF; CDR3 DNA: TGTGCCATCAGGGGGACAGGGAAGGTTTCCGGGGAGCTGTTTTTT
D gene: -; J gene: TRBJ1-5; clone size: -; V gene: TRBV19; CDR3 protein: CASSIARTGLSQLGTEPQHF; CDR3 DNA: TGTGCCAGTAGTATAGCGAGAACAGGCCTCTCCCAATTAGGGACGGAGCCCCAGCATTTT
D gene: TRBD1; J gene: TRBJ1-1; clone size: -; V gene: TRBV27; CDR3 protein: CASSLRGQGFWVTEAFF; CDR3 DNA: TGTGCCAGCAGTTTAAGAGGACAGGGGTTTTGGGTCACTGAAGCTTTCTTT
D gene: -; J gene: TRBJ2-2; clone size: -; V gene: TRBV18; CDR3 protein: CASSLDQGSQGTGELFF; CDR3 DNA: TGTGCCAGCTCACTGGACCAGGGGTCCCAGGGCACCGGGGAGCTGTTTTTT
D gene: TRBD1; J gene: TRBJ1-3; clone size: -; V gene: TRBV10-3; CDR3 protein: CAISESRTGDSGNTIYF; CDR3 DNA: TGTGCCATCAGTGAGTCGAGGACAGGGGACTCTGGAAACACCATATATTTT
D gene: TRBD1; J gene: TRBJ2-1; clone size: -; V gene: TRBV12-5; CDR3 protein: CASGFSDRVDEQFF; CDR3 DNA: TGTGCTAGTGGTTTCTCAGACAGGGTGGATGAGCAGTTCTTC
D gene: -; J gene: TRBJ2-5; clone size: -; V gene: TRBV19; CDR3 protein: CASSIGGGAGETQYF; CDR3 DNA: TGTGCCAGTAGTATAGGTGGAGGGGCGGGGGAGACCCAGTACTTC
D gene: TRBD2; J gene: TRBJ2-1; clone size: -; V gene: TRBV5-4; CDR3 protein: CASGLAGGSYNEQFF; CDR3 DNA: TGTGCCAGCGGCCTAGCGGGAGGAAGTTACAATGAGCAGTTCTTC
D gene: TRBD1; J gene: TRBJ2-1; clone size: -; V gene: TRBV5-4; CDR3 protein: CASSEDRAPYNEQFF; CDR3 DNA: TGTGCCAGCAGCGAGGACAGGGCCCCCTACAATGAGCAGTTCTTC
D gene: TRBD1; J gene: TRBJ1-1; clone size: -; V gene: TRBV30; CDR3 protein: CARQGARTEAFF; CDR3 DNA: TGTGCCCGTCAGGGGGCCCGGACTGAAGCTTTCTTT
D gene: -; J gene: TRBJ2-1; clone size: -; V gene: TRBV1; CDR3 protein: CTSSGRLAGNNEQFF; CDR3 DNA: TGCACCAGCAGCGGACGACTAGCGGGGAACAATGAGCAGTTCTTC
D gene: -; J gene: TRBJ2-1; clone size: once; V gene: TRBV28; CDR3 protein: CASSFWLAEQFF; CDR3 DNA: TGTGCCAGCAGTTTCTGGCTAGCGGAGCAGTTCTTC
D gene: -; J gene: TRBJ2-7; clone size: -; V gene: TRBV6-1; CDR3 protein: CASSASGQLTYEQYF; CDR3 DNA: TGTGCCAGCAGTGCCTCGGGACAACTGACCTACGAGCAGTACTTC
D gene: -; J gene: TRBJ1-5; clone size: -; V gene: TRBV5-1; CDR3 protein: CASSPEGTTWQPQHF; CDR3 DNA: TGCGCCAGCAGCCCCGAGGGCACCACATGGCAGCCCCAGCATTTT
D gene: -; J gene: TRBJ1-2; clone size: once; V gene: TRBV9; CDR3 protein: CASSAQALGQDGYTF; CDR3 DNA: TGTGCCAGCAGCGCTCAGGCTCTAGGGCAGGACGGCTACACCTTC
D gene: TRBD1; J gene: TRBJ1-1; clone size: -; V gene: TRBV5-1; CDR3 protein: CASSLGQGYTEAFF; CDR3 DNA: TGCGCCAGCAGCTTGGGACAGGGTTACACTGAAGCTTTCTTT
D gene: -; J gene: TRBJ1-2; clone size: -; V gene: TRBV6-5; CDR3 protein: CAISTGGAYGYTF; CDR3 DNA: TGTGCCATCTCGACGGGGGGCGCGTATGGCTACACCTTC
D gene: -; J gene: TRBJ1-5; clone size: -; V gene: TRBV19; CDR3 protein: CASRLGVWNQPQHF; CDR3 DNA: TGTGCCAGTCGTTTAGGGGTATGGAATCAGCCCCAGCATTTT
D gene: -; J gene: TRBJ1-3; clone size: -; V gene: TRBV11-2; CDR3 protein: CASSARTGSRNTIYF; CDR3 DNA: TGTGCCAGCAGCGCTCGGACGGGCTCTCGAAACACCATATATTTT
D gene: TRBD1; J gene: TRBJ2-7; clone size: -; V gene: TRBV6-1; CDR3 protein: CASSEAGGKQYF; CDR3 DNA: TGTGCCAGCAGTGAGGCAGGGGGCAAGCAGTACTTC
D gene: -; J gene: TRBJ1-2; clone size: once; V gene: TRBV19; CDR3 protein: CASRGQAYGYTF; CDR3 DNA: TGTGCCAGTAGAGGGCAGGCATATGGCTACACCTTC
D gene: TRBD1; J gene: TRBJ1-4; clone size: once; V gene: TRBV19; CDR3 protein: CASSDRGVSEKLFF; CDR3 DNA: TGTGCCAGTAGTGACAGGGGTGTTTCTGAAAAACTGTTTTTT
D gene: TRBD2; J gene: TRBJ2-7; clone size: -; V gene: TRBV4-3; CDR3 protein: CASSPSYRGGYEQYF; CDR3 DNA: TGCGCCAGCAGCCCCTCATACCGGGGGGGCTACGAGCAGTACTTC